These 16 T cell receptor beta chains were all obtained from the same sample, sequenced in a study. TCRdb fed the 5' RACE reads into MiXCR, producing one record per CDR3 protein. Of about 9,000 distinct CDR3 sequences listed, around half are singletons. Sequences were obtained from memory CD4+ T cells sorted from a lymph node. As for subset: memory CD4+ T cells, CD4+CD45RO+CD25-. The origin of the receptors is a female donor with breast cancer.

In this sample, this clonotype turned up a few times. J is TRBJ2-1 and V is TRBV5-1, with 8 bases matching TRBD2. From germline, CDR1 is SGHRS and CDR2 YFSETQ. Unmatched junction bases numbered 7, after V lost 3 bases and J lost 5 bases. The CDR3 is 15 amino acids. Written as DNA, the CDR3 is TGCGCCAGCAGCTATAGAGGACTAGCTAACAATGAGCAGTTCTTC. Translated: CASSYRGLANNEQFF.

The V and J genes are TRBV7-2 and TRBJ2-7; D ambiguous. Trimming removed 0 bases at V and 0 bases at J, with 6 bases between. The CDR3 is 14 amino acids. Germline V gene lookup returns CDR1 SGHTA and CDR2 FQGNSA. The CDR3 DNA is TGTGCCAGCAGCTTAGCATCCTTCTCCTACGAGCAGTACTTC. It encodes CASSLASFSYEQYF. Full variable domain (outside the CDR3, taken from reference TRBV7-2 and TRBJ2-7): GAGVSQSPSNKVTEKGKDVELRCDPISGHTALYWYRQSLGQGLEFLIYFQGNSAPDKSGLPSDRFSAERTGGSVSTLTIQRTQQEDSAVYLCASSLASFSYEQYFGPGTRLTVT.

This chain connects TRBV7-9 to TRBJ2-1; 11 bases are shared with TRBD1. Unmatched junction bases numbered 2, after V lost 4 bases and J lost 9 bases. The CDR3 spans 13 residues. Germline V lookup: CDR1 SEHNR, CDR2 FQNEAQ (reference sequence). CDR3 coding DNA: TGTGCCAGCAGCTGGACAGGGGGCAGTGAGCAGTTCTTC. It encodes CASSWTGGSEQFF.

This clonotype appeared a single time. The chain carries TRBV12-3 or TRBV12-4 and TRBJ2-3; TRBD2 matches at 10 bases. The junction had 8 bases not matched to a gene; V was cut back by 8 bases and J by 3 bases. CDR3 length: 15 residues. CDR3 in DNA: TGTGCCAGCGCCTCTACGGGACTAGCGACAGATACGCAGTATTTT. Residues: CASASTGLATDTQYF.

On this clonotype itself: The germline gene is not matched at one end of the junction; a read error may be the cause. This rearrangement joins TRBV4-3 to TRBJ2-2; TRBD2 matches at 11 bases. The CDR3 is 16 amino acids. CDR1 LGHNA and CDR2 YSLEER come from the germline V gene. The CDR3 is CASSQGTSGPTGELSF. The CDR3 DNA reads as TGCGCCAGCAGCCAGGGGACTAGCGGACCCACCGGGGAGCTGTCTTTT.

The table lists this clonotype with a few counts. The J gene is TRBJ1-6, the V gene TRBV6-1, with unresolved D. Trimming pared 5 bases from V and 12 bases from J, leaving 11 bases between. CDR3 size: 12 residues. Germline V gene lookup returns CDR1 MNHNS and CDR2 SASEGT. The DNA for the CDR3 is TGTGCCAGCAGTCGAACCAGTGAACCCCTCCACTTT. This sequence encodes CASSRTSEPLHF.

The sample holds a few counts of this clonotype. The V and J genes are TRBV7-2 and TRBJ2-1; 7 bases are a match to TRBD1. Germline V gene data show CDR1 as SGHTA and CDR2 as FQGNSA. The CDR3 loop spans 14 amino acids. V was pared by 3 bases and J by 2 bases, with 1 base of the junction left unmatched. The CDR3 protein is CASSFTGAYNEQFF. The CDR3 DNA is TGTGCCAGCAGCTTCACAGGGGCCTACAATGAGCAGTTCTTC.

This clonotype was picked up one time. Here the CDR3 reads CASSWGGGETQYF. The DNA for the CDR3 is TGTGCCAGCAGTTGGGGGGGCGGTGAGACCCAGTACTTC. This sequence joins TRBV12-3 or TRBV12-4 and TRBJ2-5, with TRBD2 as a possible D gene (7 bases). This CDR3 comprises 13 residues. V dropped 4 bases and J dropped 5 bases, with 11 bases sitting between them.

The gene calls are TRBV18 and TRBJ2-5; D not certain. Per the germline V gene, CDR1 is KGHSH and CDR2 is LQKENI. The CDR3 is 12 amino acids. V lost 1 base and J 5 bases, leaving 5 bases between the germline ends. CDR3 DNA sequence: TGTGCCAGCTCACCACAAGGGGAGACCCAGTACTTC. This translates into CASSPQGETQYF. Filled out from reference TRBV18 and TRBJ2-5, the complete variable domain reads NAGVMQNPRHLVRRRGQEARLRCSPMKGHSHVYWYRQLPEEGLKFMVYLQKENIIDESGMPKERFSAEFPKEGPSILRIQQVVRGDSAAYFCASSPQGETQYFGPGTRLLVL.

V is TRBV7-2 and J is TRBJ2-1; D is unresolved. Germline V gene data show CDR1 as SGHTA and CDR2 as FQGNSA. The CDR3 is 12 amino acids. The V and J ends lost 1 base and 9 bases respectively, with 7 bases between them. The CDR3 loop reads CASSLEFTEQFF. In nucleotides, the CDR3 is TGTGCCAGCAGCTTAGAGTTTACTGAGCAGTTCTTC.

V and J are TRBV20-1 and TRBJ2-2; a possible D gene is TRBD2 (6 bases). The CDR3 length is 13 residues. The ends were cut back, 3 bases at V and 6 bases at J, with 11 bases in the middle. The germline V gene encodes CDR1 DFQATT and CDR2 SNEGSKA (reference sequence). CDR3 nucleotide sequence: TGCAGTGCTAGCCCGGAGGGCCCCGGGGAGCTGTTTTTT. It translates to CSASPEGPGELFF.

Comment on this clonotype: This could be a read error, since a much larger clone is one nucleotide away. This chain links TRBV11-2 with TRBJ1-2, with 9 bases fitting TRBD1. Germline CDR1 reads SGHAT; CDR2 reads FQNNGV. The CDR3 covers 17 residues. This CDR3 is CVSSSPPPGQGGYGYTF. In nucleotides, the CDR3 is TGTGTCAGCAGCTCCCCACCCCCGGGACAGGGAGGCTATGGCTACACCTTC.

This clonotype has more than one count but fewer than ten. The V gene is TRBV6-5, the J gene TRBJ1-2; the D gene is possibly TRBD1 (5 bases). The germline CDR1 and CDR2 sequences are MNHEY and SVGAGI. CDR3 length equals 14 residues. V was cut by 2 bases and J by 1 base, with 8 bases left in between. This chain's CDR3 is CASSYDGGNYGYTF. CDR3 nucleotides: TGTGCCAGCAGTTACGACGGGGGTAACTATGGCTACACCTTC.

The gene calls are TRBV5-1 and TRBJ2-7, with D uncertain. CDR1 and CDR2 (germline): SGHRS, YFSETQ. CDR3 length: 12 amino acids. V was pared by 0 bases and J by 6 bases, with 7 bases between. DNA of the CDR3: TGCGCCAGCAGCTTGGTAGGGATCGAGCAGTACTTC. It codes for CASSLVGIEQYF.

This chain connects TRBV23-1 to TRBJ2-7; a possible D gene is TRBD2 (7 bases). TRBV23-1 is filed as an ORF, its function uncertain. The CDR3 has 17 residues. Trimming removed 6 bases from V and 0 bases from J, with 21 bases in between. CDR3 sequence (DNA): TGCGCCAGCAGCCGCGCTTTGGGGGGGACAAGCTCCTACGAGCAGTACTTC. Translation: CASSRALGGTSSYEQYF.

This clonotype was counted a few times. The chain is built from TRBV20-1 and TRBJ1-4; D gene uncertain. This CDR3 has 14 amino acids. V lost 6 bases, J lost 0 bases, and 11 bases lay in between. Germline assignment: CDR1 DFQATT and CDR2 SNEGSKA (reference sequence). The CDR3 is CSATGHTTNEKLFF. In DNA, the CDR3 is TGCAGTGCCACCGGGCACACAACTAATGAAAAACTGTTTTTT.